The rows below give T cell receptor beta chains drawn from one sample of a study of cytomegalovirus exposure and HLA in healthy donors. The method was immunoSEQ multiplex PCR; TCRdb's version includes in-frame clones alone and lacks a portion of them. The sample includes around 130,000 clones, more than 75% of them seen just once. Sequences were obtained from PBMCs. All receptors come from a woman between 25 and 40 years old in good health and CMV-seronegative. The CDR3 runs from the conserved cysteine through the conserved F or W. The D gene is left open where the match is weak. The size of a clone is reported for some rows only, either as once, few or many, or as a class for expanded clones.

j_call d_call clone_size v_call cdr3_nt cdr3_aa
TRBJ1-2 TRBD1 - TRBV2 TGTGCCAGCAGTGAGAGATGGGGGGACAGTAACTATGGCTACACCTTC CASSERWGDSNYGYTF
TRBJ1-2 TRBD1 - TRBV5-4 TGTGCCAGCAGTTTGCCCGGGACAGACTATGGCTACACCTTC CASSLPGTDYGYTF
TRBJ2-5 TRBD2 - TRBV7-2 TGTGCCAGCAGCTTAGGAGGACTAGCGGAAGAGACCCAGTACTTC CASSLGGLAEETQYF
TRBJ2-5 - - TRBV7-8 TGTGCCAGCAGCCCCCGACTTGAAGCCGGGGGGACCCAGTACTTC CASSPRLEAGGTQYF
TRBJ2-7 TRBD1 - TRBV5-6 TGTGCCAGCAGCTGGGGACAGGGAACCTACGAGCAGTACTTC CASSWGQGTYEQYF
TRBJ1-4 TRBD1 once TRBV19 TGTGCCAGTAGTTCGCCGGGACAGGGTTGGAAAAAACTGTTTTTT CASSSPGQGWKKLFF
TRBJ2-7 TRBD1 - TRBV5-1 TGCGCCAGCAGCTTGGAGGGGACAGGGGGCTACGAGCAGTACTTC CASSLEGTGGYEQYF
TRBJ2-7 TRBD1 few TRBV27 TGTGCCAGCAGGCGGGGACAGGGGTTTCACCACGAGCAGTACTTC CASRRGQGFHHEQYF
TRBJ2-3 TRBD1 - TRBV4-2 TGTGCCAGCAGCCAAGATGACGCGACAGGGGCAGATACGCAGTATTTT CASSQDDATGADTQYF
TRBJ2-3 - - TRBV13 TGTGCCAGCAGTAATACAGATACGCAGTATTTT CASSNTDTQYF
TRBJ2-7 - - TRBV5-1 TGCGCCAGCAGCTTGGCCAAGGGTGGAGGGGCCTACGAGCAGTACTTC CASSLAKGGGAYEQYF
TRBJ2-6 - - TRBV5-6 TGTGCCAGCAGCTTAAATGGAAGGGGCCTCTCTGGGGCCAACGTCCTGACTTTC CASSLNGRGLSGANVLTF
TRBJ2-1 - - TRBV7-6 TGTGCCAGCAGCCCAGAGGTCTCCTACAATGAGCAGTTCTTC CASSPEVSYNEQFF
TRBJ2-1 TRBD1 - TRBV5-4 TGTGCCAGCAGTAAACAGGGGGTTTACAATGAGCAGTTCTTC CASSKQGVYNEQFF
TRBJ2-7 TRBD1 - TRBV7-9 TGTGCCAGCAGCTCCGGACAGGATGCCTACGAGCAGTACTTC CASSSGQDAYEQYF
TRBJ2-3 TRBD1 - TRBV7-2 TGTGCCAGCAGCCGTCGACAGGGGCAGGATACGCAGTATTTT CASSRRQGQDTQYF
TRBJ1-5 TRBD1 - TRBV7-6 TGTGCCAGCAGCTCAACCTCCGGGACAGGGTATAGCAATCAGCCCCAGCATTTT CASSSTSGTGYSNQPQHF
TRBJ2-3 TRBD2 - TRBV29-1 TGCAGCGCTCCGACGGGGGGTAGCACAGATACGCAGTATTTT CSAPTGGSTDTQYF
TRBJ1-1 - - TRBV11-3 TGTGCCAGCAGCCCCTACACAGAGGGCGAAGCTTTCTTT CASSPYTEGEAFF
TRBJ2-7 - - TRBV27 TGTGCCAGCAGCTCACCTATCCGCGGCTACGAGCAGTACTTC CASSSPIRGYEQYF
TRBJ1-2 - - TRBV11-2 TGTGCCAGCAGCTTAGAGAGGGTTGGTGGCTACACCTTC CASSLERVGGYTF
TRBJ2-7 TRBD1 - TRBV7-2 TGTGCCAGCAGCCTCGAGCTTGGGACAGGCCGGCTACTTTACGAGCAGTACTTC CASSLELGTGRLLYEQYF
TRBJ2-7 - - TRBV11-2 TGTGCCAGCAGCCTTACAGGGTACGAGCAGTACTTC CASSLTGYEQYF
TRBJ2-7 - - TRBV19 TGTGCCAGTAGTATAGGAAACAGGGCTTACGAGCAGTACTTC CASSIGNRAYEQYF
TRBJ1-6 TRBD1 - TRBV11-2 TGTGCCAGCAGCCCCGGGACAGGGGGGGGTTCACCCCTCCACTTT CASSPGTGGGSPLHF
TRBJ2-7 TRBD1 once TRBV7-2 TGTGCCAGCAGCCCAGGACAGGGACGGGCTTCCTACGAGCAGTACTTC CASSPGQGRASYEQYF
TRBJ1-5 - - TRBV28 TGTGCCAGCAGTTTCGGTCGGCGAGGTAGCAATCAGCCCCAGCATTTT CASSFGRRGSNQPQHF
TRBJ2-3 - - TRBV7-2 TGTGCCAGCAGCTATGGGCGTGCGACAGATACGCAGTATTTT CASSYGRATDTQYF
TRBJ2-7 - few TRBV10-3 TGTGCCATCAGTGTGGGACAAGGATTCTCTTTTTCGTACGAGCAGTACTTC CAISVGQGFSFSYEQYF
TRBJ2-1 - - TRBV27 TGTGCCAGCAGTTATCGTCATGCGGCCCATCCCTACAATGAGCAGTTCTTC CASSYRHAAHPYNEQFF
TRBJ1-2 - - TRBV7-2 TGTGCCAGCAGCCCAGGGTTTAACTATGGCTACACCTTC CASSPGFNYGYTF
TRBJ2-5 TRBD2 - TRBV18 TGTGCCAGCTCACCAGGCTCTAGCGGGGGGATAGAGACCCAGTACTTC CASSPGSSGGIETQYF